The sequence of this TCR beta chain was determined in a study of lymphopenia after photon versus proton radiotherapy. Study outcomes and limitations: Survival link was tested only in deceased patients; proton benefit remains a possibility. Oligoclonal CD8+ Temra expansion after nadir drove photon patients' diversity drop. Post-nadir TCR diversity decline inversely tracked overall survival among those who died. Photon-treated patients lost naive T cells and TCR diversity; proton-treated stayed stable.

Details on this clone: Its antigen remains unidentified.

TCRdb keeps only in-frame clones here, not all; method: immunoSEQ multiplex PCR. Of approximately 65,000 clones listed, around 90% are singletons. The germline V gene has CDR1 SNHLY and CDR2 FYNNEI. Unmatched junction bases numbered 16, after V lost 5 bases and J lost 7 bases. The CDR3 is 16 residues long. Sequenced here: peripheral blood, sampled from a patient treated with proton-based radiotherapy. The source of this sequence is a man older than 75 with esophageal cancer. The J gene is TRBJ2-7, the V gene TRBV2; 8 bases agree with TRBD2. CDR3 DNA sequence: TGTGCCAGCAGTACTATTTCCGAGACTAGCGCGGGGGAGCAGTACTTC. Translating gives CASSTISETSAGEQYF.